The rows below give T cell receptor beta chains drawn from one sample of a study of Graves' ophthalmopathy and Graves' hyperthyroidism. TCRdb processed the multiplex PCR reads anew with MiXCR; each CDR3 protein has one entry. The sample gives 450,000 to 600,000 distinct CDR3 sequences, under 40% of which show up once; roughly 4% is in the top ten. Sequencing was performed on peripheral blood or thyroid tissue (not recorded which). The receptors stem from an adult man with Graves' hyperthyroidism. Each CDR3 is given with its conserved first and last residue. Each record gives: CDR3 DNA, CDR3 protein, clone size, J gene, D gene, V gene. D genes are given only for firm matches. Where a row states a size, it is once, few, many or the class of an expanded clone; other rows omit it.

CDR3nt: TGTGCCAGCAGTGCCGGGACAGGGGTGCTCTACTATGGCTACACCTTC
CDR3aa: CASSAGTGVLYYGYTF
abundance: many
j_gene: TRBJ1-2
d_gene: TRBD1
v_gene: TRBV12-3/TRBV12-4

CDR3nt: TGTGCCACCAGTGATGTTGGGTCCTACGAGCAGTACTTC
CDR3aa: CATSDVGSYEQYF
abundance: few
j_gene: TRBJ2-7
d_gene: .
v_gene: TRBV24-1

CDR3nt: TGTGCCAGCAGCCAAGATCGACCGCGGGCAACCTACGAGCAGTACTTC
CDR3aa: CASSQDRPRATYEQYF
abundance: .
j_gene: TRBJ2-7
d_gene: .
v_gene: TRBV3-1

CDR3nt: TGCGCCAGCAGCCACACAAGTCTCGTACCGGGACAGGGGGCCTCTGAAGCTTTCTTT
CDR3aa: CASSHTSLVPGQGASEAFF
abundance: .
j_gene: TRBJ1-1
d_gene: TRBD1
v_gene: TRBV5-1

CDR3nt: TGTGCCAGCAGCGTAGGCGGGGGGGACGCCTACGAGCAGTACTTC
CDR3aa: CASSVGGGDAYEQYF
abundance: .
j_gene: TRBJ2-7
d_gene: TRBD2
v_gene: TRBV9

CDR3nt: TGTGCCAGCAGCCGGGGTGACAGGCTACTGGGCTACACCTTC
CDR3aa: CASSRGDRLLGYTF
abundance: many
j_gene: TRBJ1-2
d_gene: .
v_gene: TRBV7-9

CDR3nt: TGTGCCAGCAGCTTAGCGAGCAGGGGGAATTCACCCCTCCACTTT
CDR3aa: CASSLASRGNSPLHF
abundance: many
j_gene: TRBJ1-6
d_gene: TRBD1
v_gene: TRBV7-2

CDR3nt: TGTGCCAGCAGCGCAGACAGGGGATGGGCGGAGACCCAGTACTTC
CDR3aa: CASSADRGWAETQYF
abundance: many
j_gene: TRBJ2-5
d_gene: TRBD1
v_gene: TRBV6-1

CDR3nt: TGTGCCAGCAGCCAAGTTGGGCCATATGAGCAGTTCTTC
CDR3aa: CASSQVGPYEQFF
abundance: .
j_gene: TRBJ2-1
d_gene: .
v_gene: TRBV14

CDR3nt: TGTGCCAGCAGCCGGAATACAGGGCAAGAGACCCAGTACTTC
CDR3aa: CASSRNTGQETQYF
abundance: many
j_gene: TRBJ2-5
d_gene: .
v_gene: TRBV7-2

CDR3nt: TGTGCCAGCAGCTTAGCGGAAGGGGATAATGAAAAACTGTCTTTT
CDR3aa: CASSLAEGDNEKLSF
abundance: .
j_gene: TRBJ1-4
d_gene: .
v_gene: TRBV7-2

CDR3nt: TGTGCCAGCATTGTCTCTCGAGCCGGGACTAGCTCTAAGGGGCCGGCGCAGTACTTC
CDR3aa: CASIVSRAGTSSKGPAQYF
abundance: .
j_gene: TRBJ2-7
d_gene: TRBD2
v_gene: TRBV27

CDR3nt: TGTGCCAGCAACTTTCATGATAGTCTCTCTGGAAACACCATATATTTT
CDR3aa: CASNFHDSLSGNTIYF
abundance: many
j_gene: TRBJ1-3
d_gene: .
v_gene: TRBV7-2

CDR3nt: TGCAGTGCTAGAGGGGCGTACGCAACTAATGAAAAACTGTTTTTT
CDR3aa: CSARGAYATNEKLFF
abundance: many
j_gene: TRBJ1-4
d_gene: .
v_gene: TRBV20-1

CDR3nt: TGCGCCAGCAGCCAAGAACGCGGGGCAGCTTTCTTT
CDR3aa: CASSQERGAAFF
abundance: .
j_gene: TRBJ1-1
d_gene: .
v_gene: TRBV4-1

CDR3nt: TGCAGCGTTGGAAGCAGGGGATACGAGCAGTACTTC
CDR3aa: CSVGSRGYEQYF
abundance: .
j_gene: TRBJ2-7
d_gene: .
v_gene: TRBV29-1

CDR3nt: TGTGCCAGCAGCTTGGATGGATGGGGAGTGACTGAAGCTTTCTTT
CDR3aa: CASSLDGWGVTEAFF
abundance: many
j_gene: TRBJ1-1
d_gene: .
v_gene: TRBV5-8

CDR3nt: TGTGCCAGCAGTTACGGGACAGGGGGCTCTGAAGCTTTCTTT
CDR3aa: CASSYGTGGSEAFF
abundance: .
j_gene: TRBJ1-1
d_gene: TRBD1
v_gene: TRBV6-5

CDR3nt: TGCAGTGCTGATGGACTAGCTCGCTACGAGCAGTACTTC
CDR3aa: CSADGLARYEQYF
abundance: .
j_gene: TRBJ2-7
d_gene: TRBD2
v_gene: TRBV20-1

CDR3nt: TGTGCCAGCAGCCAAGATTCGACAGCTAGGAAGAACACTGAAGCTCTCTTT
CDR3aa: CASSQDSTARKNTEALF
abundance: once
j_gene: TRBJ1-1
d_gene: .
v_gene: TRBV4-2

CDR3nt: TGTGCCAGCAGCCAAGCTCGGGGGGCTGGAAACACCATATATTTT
CDR3aa: CASSQARGAGNTIYF
abundance: few
j_gene: TRBJ1-3
d_gene: .
v_gene: TRBV3-1

CDR3nt: TGTGCCACGACGGGAATCCTCTACGAGCAGTACTTC
CDR3aa: CATTGILYEQYF
abundance: many
j_gene: TRBJ2-7
d_gene: .
v_gene: TRBV2